This is a list of T cell receptor beta chains from one sample in a study of cytomegalovirus exposure and HLA in healthy donors. Data came from immunoSEQ multiplex PCR; TCRdb stores just in-frame clones and leaves some out. The sample includes about 63,000 clones, approximately 71% seen only once; the top ten take approximately 22%. Sequencing used PBMCs. The source of these receptors is a woman aged 40 to 49 in good health and CMV-seropositive. The CDR3 runs from the conserved cysteine through the conserved F or W. Each record gives: J gene, V gene, D gene, CDR3 protein, CDR3 DNA. A D gene is named only where the DNA matches it firmly.

>TRBJ1-6|TRBV6-6|-
CASGRGGNSPLHF
TGTGCCAGCGGCCGGGGGGGTAATTCACCCCTCCACTTT
>TRBJ2-1|TRBV11-2|-
CASSWFGGYGEQFF
TGTGCCAGCAGCTGGTTCGGAGGGTACGGTGAGCAGTTCTTC
>TRBJ2-3|TRBV9|-
CASSAAGQPSTDTQYF
TGTGCCAGCAGCGCGGCGGGACAGCCCAGCACAGATACGCAGTATTTT
>TRBJ1-6|TRBV5-1|-
CASSLTGGQYNSPLHF
TGCGCCAGCAGCTTAACCGGGGGTCAGTATAATTCACCCCTCCACTTT
>TRBJ1-2|TRBV10-3|TRBD1
CAISERGQGAYGYTF
TGTGCCATCAGTGAGCGGGGACAGGGGGCGTATGGCTACACCTTC
>TRBJ2-7|TRBV10-2|TRBD1
CASTPLEGAAYEQYF
TGCGCCAGCACCCCCCTAGAGGGGGCGGCCTACGAGCAGTACTTC
>TRBJ1-4|TRBV18|-
CASSPNGQPAKLFF
TGTGCCAGCTCTCCTAATGGACAGCCGGCCAAACTGTTTTTT
>TRBJ1-2|TRBV5-1|-
CASSLVGVQGYTF
TGCGCCAGCAGCTTGGTCGGGGTACAGGGCTACACCTTC
>TRBJ1-4|TRBV6-5|-
CASKPPGGIEKLFF
TGTGCCAGCAAACCGCCCGGGGGAATCGAAAAACTGTTTTTT
>TRBJ2-6|TRBV10-3|-
CAISESGSGGSGANVLTF
TGTGCCATCAGTGAGTCGGGGAGCGGAGGCTCTGGGGCCAACGTCCTGACTTTC
>TRBJ2-3|TRBV15|TRBD1
CATSRERTRRGGTGVTDTQYF
TGTGCCACCAGCAGAGAAAGGACGCGCCGCGGGGGGACAGGGGTCACAGATACGCAGTATTTT